This T cell receptor beta chain was captured by sequencing in a study of cytomegalovirus exposure and HLA in healthy donors. The primer mix had 60 Vbeta and 13 Jbeta primers. This table comes from immunoSEQ multiplex PCR, and its TCRdb copy is limited to in-frame clones, with some not included. The sample yields about 180,000 clones, roughly three quarters seen once. This clone has a handful of counts. CDR1 SGHNT and CDR2 YENEEA come from the germline V gene. V was cut by 1 base and J by 6 bases, with 13 bases left in between. The length of the CDR3 is 14 residues. The rearrangement uses TRBV11-3 and TRBJ2-7; tentatively, D is TRBD2 (5 bases). The sample comprised PBMCs. This sequence originates from a male donor in good health and CMV-seronegative. CDR3 sequence (DNA): TGTGCCAGCAGCTTAGGGGGTAATCGGGGCGAGCAGTACTTC. Its translation is CASSLGGNRGEQYF. Filled out from reference TRBV11-3 and TRBJ2-7, the complete variable domain reads EAGVVQSPRYKIIEKKQPVAFWCNPISGHNTLYWYLQNLGQGPELLIRYENEEAVDDSQLPKDRFSAERLKGVDSTLKIQPAELGDSAVYLCASSLGGNRGEQYFGPGTRLTVT.